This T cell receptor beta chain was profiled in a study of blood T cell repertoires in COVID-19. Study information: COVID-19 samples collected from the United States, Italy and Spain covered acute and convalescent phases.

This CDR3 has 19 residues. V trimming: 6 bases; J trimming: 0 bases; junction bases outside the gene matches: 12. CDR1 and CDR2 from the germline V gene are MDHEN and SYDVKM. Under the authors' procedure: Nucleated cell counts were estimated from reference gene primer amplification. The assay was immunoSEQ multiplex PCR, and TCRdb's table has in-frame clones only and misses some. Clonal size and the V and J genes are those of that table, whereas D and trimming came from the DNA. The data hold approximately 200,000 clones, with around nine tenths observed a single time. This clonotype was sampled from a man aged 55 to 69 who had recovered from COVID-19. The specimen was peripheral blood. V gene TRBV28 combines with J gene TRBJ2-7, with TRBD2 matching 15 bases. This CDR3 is CASSPGGLAGGSSSYEQYF. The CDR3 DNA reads TGTGCCAGCAGCCCAGGGGGACTAGCGGGAGGTTCGAGCTCCTACGAGCAGTACTTC.